Sequencing of this T cell receptor (beta chain) was carried out in a study of T cell repertoires in cytomegalovirus infection. On the study more broadly: From public TCR beta signatures came an indication of both CMV infection and matching HLA type. Regarding the study as a whole: The ex vivo response showed dominance by HLA-C-restricted CMV-specific TCR beta clonotypes. Cumulative public TCR beta family frequency identified carriers of CMV plus the relevant HLA.

Note on this clonotype: The target antigen is unknown.

MiXCR, run by TCRdb on the reads, gives a single entry per CDR3 protein. The repertoire holds some 400,000 distinct CDR3 sequences, with 30% to 40% as singletons. V was cut by 3 bases and J by 6 bases, with 15 bases left in between. The CDR3 is made up of 16 amino acids. Germline lookup yields CDR1 ENHRY and CDR2 SYGVKD. This TCR came from a human donor in good health (CMV status not recorded). Some clones in this sample may be carry-over from other donors' samples. This sequence joins TRBV10-3 and TRBJ1-6, with D maybe TRBD1 (6 bases). The sample consisted of PBMCs. CDR3 protein: CAISDRGGQANSPLHF. CDR3 nucleotide sequence: TGTGCCATCAGTGATAGGGGGGGGCAGGCTAATTCACCCCTCCACTTT.